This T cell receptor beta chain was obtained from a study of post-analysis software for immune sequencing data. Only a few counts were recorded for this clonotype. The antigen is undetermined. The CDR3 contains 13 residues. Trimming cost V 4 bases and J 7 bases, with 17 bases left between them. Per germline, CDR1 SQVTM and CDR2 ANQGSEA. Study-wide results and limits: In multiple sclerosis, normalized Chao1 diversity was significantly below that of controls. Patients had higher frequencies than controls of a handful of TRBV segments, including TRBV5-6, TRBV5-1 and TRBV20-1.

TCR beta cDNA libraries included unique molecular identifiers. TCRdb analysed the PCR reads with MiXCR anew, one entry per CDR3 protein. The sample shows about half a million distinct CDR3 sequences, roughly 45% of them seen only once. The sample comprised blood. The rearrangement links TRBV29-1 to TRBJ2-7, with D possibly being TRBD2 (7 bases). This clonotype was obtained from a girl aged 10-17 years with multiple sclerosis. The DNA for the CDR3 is TGCAGCGTTGTGGGAGGGGGAAACCTGGAGCAGTACTTC. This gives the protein CSVVGGGNLEQYF.